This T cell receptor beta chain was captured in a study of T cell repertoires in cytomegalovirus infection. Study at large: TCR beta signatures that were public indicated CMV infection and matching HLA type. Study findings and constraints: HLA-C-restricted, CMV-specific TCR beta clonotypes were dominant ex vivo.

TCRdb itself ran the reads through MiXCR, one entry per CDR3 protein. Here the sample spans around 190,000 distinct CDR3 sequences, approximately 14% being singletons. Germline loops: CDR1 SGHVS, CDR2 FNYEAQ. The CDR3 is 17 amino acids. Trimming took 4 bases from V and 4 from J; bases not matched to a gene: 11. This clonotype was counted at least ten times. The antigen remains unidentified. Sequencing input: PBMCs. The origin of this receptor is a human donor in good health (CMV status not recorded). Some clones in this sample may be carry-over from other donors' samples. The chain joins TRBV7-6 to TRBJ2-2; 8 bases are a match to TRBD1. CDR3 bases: TGTGCCAGCAGCTCGCAAGAGACAGGGGAAGGCACCGGGGAGCTGTTTTTT. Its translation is CASSSQETGEGTGELFF.